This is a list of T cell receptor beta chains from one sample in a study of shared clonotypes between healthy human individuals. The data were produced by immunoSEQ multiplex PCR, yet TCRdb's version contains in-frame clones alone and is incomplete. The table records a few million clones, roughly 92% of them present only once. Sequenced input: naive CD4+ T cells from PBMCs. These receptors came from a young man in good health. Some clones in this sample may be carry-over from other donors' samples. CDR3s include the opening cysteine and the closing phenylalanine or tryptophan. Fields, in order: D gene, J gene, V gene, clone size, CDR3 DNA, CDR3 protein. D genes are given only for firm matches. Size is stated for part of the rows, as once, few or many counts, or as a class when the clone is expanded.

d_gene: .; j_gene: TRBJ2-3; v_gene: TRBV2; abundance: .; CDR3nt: TGTGCCAGCAGCCGACAGACTAGTTCCGATACGCAGTATTTT; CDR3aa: CASSRQTSSDTQYF
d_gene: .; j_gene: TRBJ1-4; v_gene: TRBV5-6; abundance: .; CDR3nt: TGTGCCAGCAGCCCATCAAGTGCAACTAATGAAAAACTGTTTTTT; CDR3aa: CASSPSSATNEKLFF
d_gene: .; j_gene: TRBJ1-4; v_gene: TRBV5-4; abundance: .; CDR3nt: TGTGCCAGACGGGCAACTAATGAAAAACTGTTTTTT; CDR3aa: CARRATNEKLFF
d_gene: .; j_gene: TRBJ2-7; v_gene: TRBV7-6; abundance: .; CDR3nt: TGTGCCAGCAGCTTAGGAGAGGTACAGTCCTACGAGCAGTACTTC; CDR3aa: CASSLGEVQSYEQYF
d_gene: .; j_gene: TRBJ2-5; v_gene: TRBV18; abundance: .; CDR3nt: TGTGCCAGCTCACCACCGGGACGCAGGAAAGAGACCCAGTACTTC; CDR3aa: CASSPPGRRKETQYF
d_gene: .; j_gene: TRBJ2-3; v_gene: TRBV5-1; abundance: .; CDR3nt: TGCGCCAGCAGCTGGGACCCGCCCGGAGGTGGGGATACGCAGTATTTT; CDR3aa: CASSWDPPGGGDTQYF
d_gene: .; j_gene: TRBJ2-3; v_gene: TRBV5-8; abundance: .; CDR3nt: TGTGCCAGCAGCAAGGAGACAGATACGCAGTATTTT; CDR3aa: CASSKETDTQYF
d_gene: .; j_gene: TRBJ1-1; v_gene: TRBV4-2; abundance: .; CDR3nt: TGTGCCAGCAGCCAAGGGGGAGCTGAAGCTTTCTTT; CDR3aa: CASSQGGAEAFF
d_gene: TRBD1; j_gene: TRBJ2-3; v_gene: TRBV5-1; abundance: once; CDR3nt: TGCGCCAGCAGCGCGCAACAGGGGGTAAGGGCAGATACGCAGTATTTT; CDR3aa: CASSAQQGVRADTQYF
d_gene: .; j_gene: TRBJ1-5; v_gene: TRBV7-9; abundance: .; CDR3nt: TGTGCCAGCAGCTCAGTCGTGGGTGGGAGCAATCAGCCCCAGCATTTT; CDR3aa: CASSSVVGGSNQPQHF
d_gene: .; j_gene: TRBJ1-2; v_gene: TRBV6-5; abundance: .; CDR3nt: TGTGCCAGCAGAAACTCAGGGGTCCCTAACTATGGCTACACCTTC; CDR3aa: CASRNSGVPNYGYTF
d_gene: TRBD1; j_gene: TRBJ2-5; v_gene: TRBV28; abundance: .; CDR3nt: TGTGCCAGCGGGAGACAGGGGGCTAAAGAGACCCAGTACTTC; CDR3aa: CASGRQGAKETQYF
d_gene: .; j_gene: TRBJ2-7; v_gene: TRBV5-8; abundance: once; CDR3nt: TGTGCCAGCAGCTCTCTGTTCGGAGACGTCTACGAGCAGTACTTC; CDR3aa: CASSSLFGDVYEQYF
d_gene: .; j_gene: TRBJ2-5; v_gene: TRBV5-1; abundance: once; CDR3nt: TGCGCCAGCAGCTTGGCCGGGGGTCGGCGAGAGACCCAGTACTTC; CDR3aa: CASSLAGGRRETQYF
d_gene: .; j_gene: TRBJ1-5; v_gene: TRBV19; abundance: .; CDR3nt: TGTGCCAGTAGTCTGACAGGTGGCGGTCAGCCCCAGCATTTT; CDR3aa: CASSLTGGGQPQHF
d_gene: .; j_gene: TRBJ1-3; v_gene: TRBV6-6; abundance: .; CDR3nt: TGTGCCAGCAGCCTAAGGCGTGCAAACACCATATATTTT; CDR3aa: CASSLRRANTIYF
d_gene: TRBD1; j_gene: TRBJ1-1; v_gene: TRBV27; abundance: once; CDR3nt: TGTGCCAGCAGCCATTACACCGGGACAGGGCCATCTGAAGCTTTCTTT; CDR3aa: CASSHYTGTGPSEAFF
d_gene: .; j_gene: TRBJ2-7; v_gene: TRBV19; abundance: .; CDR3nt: TGTGCCAGTAGTAGCCCGGGGGGCCTTTCCGAGCAGTACTTC; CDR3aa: CASSSPGGLSEQYF
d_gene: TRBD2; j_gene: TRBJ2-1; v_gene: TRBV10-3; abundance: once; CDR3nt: TGTGCCACGGGAAACCGGGGCCGGGGGGGCTACAATGAGCAGTTCTTC; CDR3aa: CATGNRGRGGYNEQFF
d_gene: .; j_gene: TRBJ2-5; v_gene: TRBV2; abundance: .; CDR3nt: TGTGCCAGCAGTGAAGAGGGCAGGGGTCATGTAGAGACCCAGTACTTC; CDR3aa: CASSEEGRGHVETQYF
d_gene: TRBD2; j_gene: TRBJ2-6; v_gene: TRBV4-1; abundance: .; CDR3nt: TGCGCCAGCAGGGGGGGGTCTGGGGCCAACGTCCTGACTTTC; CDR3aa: CASRGGSGANVLTF
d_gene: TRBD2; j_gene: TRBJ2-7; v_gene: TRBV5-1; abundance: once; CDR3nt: TGCGCCAGCAGCTTGGCTGGGGCGGGGGGCTACGAGCAGTACTTC; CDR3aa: CASSLAGAGGYEQYF
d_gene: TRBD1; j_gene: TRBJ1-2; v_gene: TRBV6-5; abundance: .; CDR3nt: TGTGCCAGCAGCCGCTCCCAGGGGGGTGGTGGCTACACCTTC; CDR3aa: CASSRSQGGGGYTF
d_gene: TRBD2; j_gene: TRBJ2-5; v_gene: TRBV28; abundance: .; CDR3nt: TGTGCCAGCAGCCGCTCGGGACTAGCGGGAGAAGAGACCCAGTACTTC; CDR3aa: CASSRSGLAGEETQYF
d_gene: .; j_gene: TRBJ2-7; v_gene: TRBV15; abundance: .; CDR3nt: TGTGCCACCAGCAGAGCTTGGGGCAGGGACTTCTCCGAGCAGTACTTC; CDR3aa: CATSRAWGRDFSEQYF
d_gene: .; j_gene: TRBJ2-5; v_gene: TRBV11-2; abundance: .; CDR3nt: TGTGCCAGCAGCTTCCACTTGGACTCGAATCAAGAGACCCAGTACTTC; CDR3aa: CASSFHLDSNQETQYF
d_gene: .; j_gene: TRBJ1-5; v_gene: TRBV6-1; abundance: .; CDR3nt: TGTGCCAGCAGTGAAGCGTGGACCCTGGCCCAGCATTTT; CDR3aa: CASSEAWTLAQHF
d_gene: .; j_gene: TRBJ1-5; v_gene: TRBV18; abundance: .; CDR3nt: TGTGCCAGCTCACCCGGGCGCAATCAGCCCCAGCATTTT; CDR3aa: CASSPGRNQPQHF
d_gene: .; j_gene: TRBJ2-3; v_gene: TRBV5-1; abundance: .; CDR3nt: TGCGCCAGCAGCGCTGCGATTAGCACAGATACGCAGTATTTT; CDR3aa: CASSAAISTDTQYF
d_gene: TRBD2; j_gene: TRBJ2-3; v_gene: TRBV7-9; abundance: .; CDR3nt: TGTGCCAGCAGCCGCAGAGGAGCGGGATTGGGAGATACGCAGTATTTT; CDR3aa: CASSRRGAGLGDTQYF
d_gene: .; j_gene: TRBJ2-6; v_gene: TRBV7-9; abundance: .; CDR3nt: TGTGCCAGCAGCTCCGACCACTCTGGGGCCAACGTCCTGACTTTC; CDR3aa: CASSSDHSGANVLTF
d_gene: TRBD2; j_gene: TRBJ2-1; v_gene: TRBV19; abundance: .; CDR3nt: TGTGCCAGTAGTATGGGACTAGCGGGAGGGCCGAGCTCCTACAATGAGCAGTTCTTC; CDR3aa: CASSMGLAGGPSSYNEQFF
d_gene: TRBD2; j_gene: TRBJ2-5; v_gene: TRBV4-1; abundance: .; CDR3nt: TGCGCCAGCAGCCAAGGGCTAGCGGGAGGTTCAGGGGAGACCCAGTACTTC; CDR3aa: CASSQGLAGGSGETQYF
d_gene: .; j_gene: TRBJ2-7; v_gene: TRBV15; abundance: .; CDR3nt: TGTGCCACCAGCGGGCGGGGTAGCTCCTACGAGCAGTACTTC; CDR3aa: CATSGRGSSYEQYF
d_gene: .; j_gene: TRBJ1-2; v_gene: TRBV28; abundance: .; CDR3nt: TGTGCCAGCAGGCTGCCAGGGAAAAGCTATGGCTACACCTTC; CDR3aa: CASRLPGKSYGYTF
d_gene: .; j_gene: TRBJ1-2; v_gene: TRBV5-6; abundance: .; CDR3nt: TGTGCCAGCAGCTTGGGGGGTGGCTACACCTTC; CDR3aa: CASSLGGGYTF
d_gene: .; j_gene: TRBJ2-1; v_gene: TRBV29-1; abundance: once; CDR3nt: TGCAGCGTGGCCCATTGGGGTGAGCAGTTCTTC; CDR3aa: CSVAHWGEQFF
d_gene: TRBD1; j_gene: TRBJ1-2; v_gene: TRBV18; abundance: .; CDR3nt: TGTGCCAGCTCACCATTTCCAGGGGGGTATGGCTACACCTTC; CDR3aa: CASSPFPGGYGYTF
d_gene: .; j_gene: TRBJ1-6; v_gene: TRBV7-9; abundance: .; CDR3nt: TGTGCCAGCAGCTTAAGAGGGGGGACGGATACGAATTCACCCCTCCACTTT; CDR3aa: CASSLRGGTDTNSPLHF
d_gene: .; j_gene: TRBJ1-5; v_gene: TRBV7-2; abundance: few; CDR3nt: TGTGCCAGCAGCTCAAACAGGGTCCAGCCCCAGCATTTT; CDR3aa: CASSSNRVQPQHF
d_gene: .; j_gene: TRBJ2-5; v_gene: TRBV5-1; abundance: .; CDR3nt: TGCGCCAGCAATCCCCCGGGGGCGGTTATGGAGACCCAGTACTTC; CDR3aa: CASNPPGAVMETQYF
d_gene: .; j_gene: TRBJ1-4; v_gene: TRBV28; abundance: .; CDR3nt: TGTGCCAGCAGACCCGGGGGCAATCGGGGCGAAAAACTGTTTTTT; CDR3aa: CASRPGGNRGEKLFF
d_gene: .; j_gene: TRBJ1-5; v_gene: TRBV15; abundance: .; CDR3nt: TGTGCCACCAGCAGAGATCGAAAGGGAGGCCAGCCCCAGCATTTT; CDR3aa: CATSRDRKGGQPQHF
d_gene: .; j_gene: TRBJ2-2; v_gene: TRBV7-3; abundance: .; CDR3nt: TGTGCCAGCAGCCCAAGAAACGCCGGGGAGCTGTTTTTT; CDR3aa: CASSPRNAGELFF
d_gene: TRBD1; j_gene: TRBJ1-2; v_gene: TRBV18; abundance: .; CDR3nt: TGTGCCAGCTCACCGGACAGGGGAGGTAACTATGGCTACACCTTC; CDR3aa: CASSPDRGGNYGYTF
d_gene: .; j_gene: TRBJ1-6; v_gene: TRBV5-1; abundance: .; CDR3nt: TGCGCCAGCAGCTTGGGCGGGCGAGGATCCTATAATTCACCCCTCCACTTT; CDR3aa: CASSLGGRGSYNSPLHF
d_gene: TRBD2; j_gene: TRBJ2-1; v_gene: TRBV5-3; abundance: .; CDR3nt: TGTGCCAGAAGCTTGGACATAGCGGGGGGGTACAATGAGCAGTTCTTC; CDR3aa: CARSLDIAGGYNEQFF
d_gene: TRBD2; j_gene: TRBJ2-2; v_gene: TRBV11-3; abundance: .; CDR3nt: TGTGCCAGCAGCTCCCAGGGACTAGCGGGAGGATCCGGGGAGCTGTTTTTT; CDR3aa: CASSSQGLAGGSGELFF
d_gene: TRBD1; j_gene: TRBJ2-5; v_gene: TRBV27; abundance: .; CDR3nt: TGTGCCAGCAGTTTAGGGACAGTTGGAGAGACCCAGTACTTC; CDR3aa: CASSLGTVGETQYF
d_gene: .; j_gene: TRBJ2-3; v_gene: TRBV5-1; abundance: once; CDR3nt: TGCGCCAGCAGCTTTCTGCCCACAGATACGCAGTATTTT; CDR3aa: CASSFLPTDTQYF
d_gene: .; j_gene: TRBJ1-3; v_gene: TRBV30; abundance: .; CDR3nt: TGTGCCTGGTCGGGGGGGCCAGGGCGTGGAAACACCATATATTTT; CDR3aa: CAWSGGPGRGNTIYF
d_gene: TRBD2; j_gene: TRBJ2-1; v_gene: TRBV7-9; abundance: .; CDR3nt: TGTGCCAGCAGCTCCCCCGGGACTAGCGGCAATGAGCAGTTCTTC; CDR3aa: CASSSPGTSGNEQFF
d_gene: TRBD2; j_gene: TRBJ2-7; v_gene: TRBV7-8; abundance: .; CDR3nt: TGTGCCAGCAGCTTAGCTAGCGGGAGGGCCCTAGGCTCCTACGAGCAGTACTTC; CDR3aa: CASSLASGRALGSYEQYF
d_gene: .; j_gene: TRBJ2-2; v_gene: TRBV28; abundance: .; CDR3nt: TGTGCCAGCAGTCTCCCCGTGGGATCCGGGGAGCTGTTTTTT; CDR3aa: CASSLPVGSGELFF
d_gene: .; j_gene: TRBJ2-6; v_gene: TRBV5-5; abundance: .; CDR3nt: TGTGCCAGCAGCTTGGTGGGATCTGGGGCCAACGTCCTGACTTTC; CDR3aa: CASSLVGSGANVLTF
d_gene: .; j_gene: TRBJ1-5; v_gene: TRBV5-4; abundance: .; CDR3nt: TGTGCCAGCAGCTTGGACAGGGAGCAGCCCCAGCATTTT; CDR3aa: CASSLDREQPQHF
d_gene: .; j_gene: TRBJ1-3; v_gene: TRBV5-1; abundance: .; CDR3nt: TGCGCCAGCAGCCCGGGGGGCTCTGGAAACACCATATATTTT; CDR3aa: CASSPGGSGNTIYF
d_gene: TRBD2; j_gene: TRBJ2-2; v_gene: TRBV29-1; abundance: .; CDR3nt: TGCAGCGTTTTAACTAGCGGGAGCATTGGGTTAACGGGGGAGCTGTTTTTT; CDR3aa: CSVLTSGSIGLTGELFF
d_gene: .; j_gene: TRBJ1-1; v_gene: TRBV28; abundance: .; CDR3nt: TGTGCCAGCAGTCTCCAGGACACTGAAGCTTTCTTT; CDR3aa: CASSLQDTEAFF
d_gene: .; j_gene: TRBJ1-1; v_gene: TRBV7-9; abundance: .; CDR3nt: TGTGCCAGCAGCTTAGGAGGAGGAGGCACTGAAGCTTTCTTT; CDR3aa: CASSLGGGGTEAFF